The present entry profiles one T cell receptor (beta chain) with its context. The antigen is not known. This record belongs to a study of T cell responses to AZD1222 COVID-19 vaccine. Whole-study results and caveats: The span of vaccine-associated CD4 TCRs extended across spike, with dominance at 160-218 and 743-854.

Measured with immunoSEQ multiplex PCR; TCRdb has only the in-frame clones, and not every one. This table holds more than 150,000 clones, 85% to 90% found once. The source material was peripheral blood, sampled 28 days after the second AZD1222 dose. This TCR derives from an adult who received the AZD1222 COVID-19 vaccine.

CDR3 DNA sequence: TGTGCCAGCAGTTACGGTGTTTCACCCCTCCACTTT. This encodes CASSYGVSPLHF. V is TRBV6-6 and J is TRBJ1-6; D not resolved. The CDR3 extends over 12 amino acids. Per germline, CDR1 MNHNY and CDR2 SVGAGI (reference sequence). V was clipped by 2 bases and J by 9 bases, with 5 bases between them.